This T cell receptor beta chain was sequenced in a study of T cell repertoires in ileal Crohn's disease. Across the study: About half received postoperative treatment, 10 to 11 with thiopurines and some 19 anti-TNF.

Assay used: immunoSEQ multiplex PCR; TCRdb lists only in-frame clones, some missing. The profile shows 12,000 or so clones, 82% of them singletons. With regard to this clone: The antigen is unknown.

Study-wide results and caveats: Sorted CD8 T cells held more high-frequency clones than CD4. Compared with non-smokers, active smokers at surgery showed more clonal expansions. All patients with clonality above 26.8% had endoscopic recurrence.

Germline trimming cut 4 bases from V and 6 bases from J; bases unmatched to any gene: 3. The CDR3 runs 15 residues. Germline CDR1 reads SGHAT; CDR2 reads FQNNGV. Time point denoted: neoterminal ileum biopsy at postoperative endoscopy, about 6 months after surgery. The clonotype originates from an adult with Crohn's disease. Sequencing used ileal tissue. The V and J genes are TRBV11-2 and TRBJ2-1, with 13 positions matching TRBD2. The CDR3 nucleotides read TGTGCCAGCAGCTACACTAGCGGGGGGGCCAATGAGCAGTTCTTC. It yields the protein CASSYTSGGANEQFF.